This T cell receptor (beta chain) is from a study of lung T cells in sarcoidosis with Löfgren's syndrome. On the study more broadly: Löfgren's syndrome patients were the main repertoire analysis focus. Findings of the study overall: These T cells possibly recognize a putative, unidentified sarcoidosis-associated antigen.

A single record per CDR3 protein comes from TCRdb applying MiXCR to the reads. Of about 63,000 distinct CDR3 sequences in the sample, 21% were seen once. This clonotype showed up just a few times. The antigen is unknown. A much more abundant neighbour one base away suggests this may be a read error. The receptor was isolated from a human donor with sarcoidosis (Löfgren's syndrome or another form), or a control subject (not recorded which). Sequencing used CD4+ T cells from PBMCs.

The CDR3 DNA follows: TGCAGTGCTAGTCGGGAGCCCTACCACGAGCGGTACTTC. Its protein product is CSASREPYHERYF. The chain couples TRBV20-1 to TRBJ2-7; TRBD2 is a possible D gene (6 bases). The CDR3 is 13 amino acids. CDR1 DFQATT and CDR2 SNEGSKA come from the germline V gene (reference sequence).